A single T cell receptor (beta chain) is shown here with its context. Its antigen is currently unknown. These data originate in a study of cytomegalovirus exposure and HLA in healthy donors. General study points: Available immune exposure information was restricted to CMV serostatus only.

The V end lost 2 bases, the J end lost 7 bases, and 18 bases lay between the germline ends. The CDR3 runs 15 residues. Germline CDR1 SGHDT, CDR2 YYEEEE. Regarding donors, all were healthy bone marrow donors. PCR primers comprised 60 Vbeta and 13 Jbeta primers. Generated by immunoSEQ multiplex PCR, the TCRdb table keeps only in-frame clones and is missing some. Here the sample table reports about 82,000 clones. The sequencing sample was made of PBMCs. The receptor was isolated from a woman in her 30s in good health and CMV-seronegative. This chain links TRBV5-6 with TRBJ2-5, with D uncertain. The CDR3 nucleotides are TGTGCCAGCAGCTTTCAAGGCGGCTCCATCGGGACCCAGTACTTC. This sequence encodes CASSFQGGSIGTQYF.